A selection of T cell receptor beta chains follows, all from one sample in a study of T cells in Graves' hyperthyroidism and ophthalmopathy. One entry per CDR3 protein results from TCRdb running MiXCR on the multiplex PCR reads. The sample has around 300,000 distinct CDR3 sequences, about 20% seen once; the top ten hold over 55%. The sample consisted of blood. These receptors were taken from a man aged 25 to 40 with Graves' ophthalmopathy. Both conserved end residues are part of each CDR3. Fields, in order: clone size, V gene, J gene, D gene, CDR3 protein, CDR3 DNA. A D gene is named only where the DNA matches it firmly. Clone size appears in some rows only: once, few, many, or a class for an expanded clone.

abundance: few
v_gene: TRBV27
j_gene: TRBJ1-5
d_gene: NA
CDR3aa: CASKRNLVGSNQPQHF
CDR3nt: TGTGCCAGCAAACGCAACCTCGTAGGTAGCAATCAGCCCCAGCATTTT

abundance: many
v_gene: TRBV3-1
j_gene: TRBJ1-2
d_gene: NA
CDR3aa: CASSLQTTYGYTF
CDR3nt: TGTGCCAGCAGCCTTCAAACGACATATGGCTACACCTTC

abundance: NA
v_gene: TRBV28
j_gene: TRBJ1-2
d_gene: TRBD1
CDR3aa: CASSLSSGGSYGYTF
CDR3nt: TGTGCCAGCAGTTTAAGCTCAGGGGGTAGCTATGGCTACACCTTC

abundance: many
v_gene: TRBV11-1
j_gene: TRBJ2-2
d_gene: NA
CDR3aa: CASSRTTGELFF
CDR3nt: TGTGCCAGCAGCAGGACCACCGGGGAGCTGTTTTTT

abundance: NA
v_gene: TRBV5-1
j_gene: TRBJ1-2
d_gene: NA
CDR3aa: CASSLADSAYGCTF
CDR3nt: TGCGCCAGCAGCTTGGCGGACAGTGCCTATGGCTGCACCTTC

abundance: NA
v_gene: TRBV6-1
j_gene: TRBJ2-7
d_gene: NA
CDR3aa: CASSVRSVLSYEQYF
CDR3nt: TGTGCCAGCAGTGTAAGGAGCGTCCTATCCTACGAGCAGTACTTC

abundance: NA
v_gene: TRBV12-5
j_gene: TRBJ1-1
d_gene: NA
CDR3aa: CASASPGNTEAFF
CDR3nt: TGTGCTAGTGCCTCCCCGGGGAACACTGAAGCTTTCTTT

abundance: many
v_gene: TRBV2
j_gene: TRBJ2-1
d_gene: TRBD1
CDR3aa: CASSQDRGFSQKQFF
CDR3nt: TGTGCCAGCAGTCAAGACAGGGGATTCTCTCAAAAGCAGTTCTTC

abundance: many
v_gene: TRBV5-1
j_gene: TRBJ2-1
d_gene: NA
CDR3aa: CASSLNTNNEQFF
CDR3nt: TGCGCCAGCAGCTTGAACACAAACAATGAGCAGTTCTTC

abundance: NA
v_gene: TRBV10-2
j_gene: TRBJ2-5
d_gene: NA
CDR3aa: CASSPPNPPLRLGQETQYF
CDR3nt: TGCGCCAGCAGCCCGCCCAACCCGCCTTTGAGGCTGGGACAAGAGACCCAGTACTTC